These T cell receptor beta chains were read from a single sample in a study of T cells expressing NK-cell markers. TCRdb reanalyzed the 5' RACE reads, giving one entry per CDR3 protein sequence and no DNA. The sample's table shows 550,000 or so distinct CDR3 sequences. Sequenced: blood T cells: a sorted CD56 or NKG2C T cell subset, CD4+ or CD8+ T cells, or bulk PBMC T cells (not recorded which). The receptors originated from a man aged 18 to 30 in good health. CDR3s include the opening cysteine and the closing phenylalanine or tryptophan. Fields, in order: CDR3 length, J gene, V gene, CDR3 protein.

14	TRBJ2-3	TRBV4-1	CASSQDRGTDTQYF
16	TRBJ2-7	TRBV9	CASSISGGLSSYEQYF
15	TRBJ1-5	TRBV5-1	CASSLGAAIGQPQHF
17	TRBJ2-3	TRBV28	CASSLEASGRAADTQYF
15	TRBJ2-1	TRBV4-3	CASSGWGGASVEQFF
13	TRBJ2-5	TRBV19	CATKQRGGGTQYF
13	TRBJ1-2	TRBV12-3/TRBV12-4	CASSFAGDYGYTF
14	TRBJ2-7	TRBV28	CASTPPGFVGEQYF
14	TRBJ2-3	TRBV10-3	CAISGLADTDTQYF
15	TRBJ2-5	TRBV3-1	CASSQGPQRGETQYF
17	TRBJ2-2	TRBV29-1	CSVEGPSGRVDTGELFF
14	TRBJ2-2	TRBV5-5	CASSLAQYTGELFF
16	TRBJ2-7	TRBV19	CASSPNGGRLSYEQYF
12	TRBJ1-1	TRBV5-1	CASSAMGTEAFF
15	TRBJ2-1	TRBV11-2	CASSQVAGVDNEQFF
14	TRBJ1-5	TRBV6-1	CASSDNRGQQPQHF
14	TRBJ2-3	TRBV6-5	CASSSRLDPDTQYF
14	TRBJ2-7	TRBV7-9	CASSRTSQGSEQYF
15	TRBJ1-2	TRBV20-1	CSARAPGGSLYGYTF
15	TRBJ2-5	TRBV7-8	CASSLEAGQKETQYF
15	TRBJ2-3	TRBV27	CASSLSNQGTDTQYF
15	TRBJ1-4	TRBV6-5	CASSYPTGLGEKLFF
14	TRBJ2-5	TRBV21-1	CASSKLETQETQYF
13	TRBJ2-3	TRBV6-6	CASSYGRLDTQYF
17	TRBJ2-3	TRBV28	CASSLSGGLDFTDTQYF
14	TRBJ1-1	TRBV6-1	CASRGGQGNREAFF
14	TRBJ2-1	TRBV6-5	CASSYSGGAGEQFF
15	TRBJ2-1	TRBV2	CASRRTSGSSNEQFF
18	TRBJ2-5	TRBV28	CASSSSHFEDRKQETQYF
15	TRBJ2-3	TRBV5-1	CASSSLHSSTDTQYF
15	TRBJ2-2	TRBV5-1	CASSSGLASTGELFF
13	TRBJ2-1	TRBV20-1	CSANQGKYNEQFF
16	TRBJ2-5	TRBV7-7	CASSLDGGLGQETQYF
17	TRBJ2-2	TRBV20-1	CSARPRRGSTNTGELFF
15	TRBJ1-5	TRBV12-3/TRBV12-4	CASSLTGGRNQPQHF
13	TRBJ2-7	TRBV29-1	CSVGHLVHHEQYF
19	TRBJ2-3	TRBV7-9	CASSSTPPGLAGRTDTQYF
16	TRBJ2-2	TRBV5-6	CASSLDLAGVIGELFF
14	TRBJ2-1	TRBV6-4	CASSIAGGRNEQFF
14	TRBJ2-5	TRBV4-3	CASSRQWEGETQYF
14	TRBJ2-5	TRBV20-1	CSAHGLAGGETQYF
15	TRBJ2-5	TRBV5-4	CASSQGPGEQETQYF
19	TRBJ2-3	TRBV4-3	CASSQDPPGRSAYTDTQYF
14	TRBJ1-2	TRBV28	CASSFLRASSGYTF
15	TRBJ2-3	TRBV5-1	CASSATSGNIDTQYF
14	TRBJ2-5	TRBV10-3	CAISESDGVETQYF
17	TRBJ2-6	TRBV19	CASSIFWGGPGANVLTF